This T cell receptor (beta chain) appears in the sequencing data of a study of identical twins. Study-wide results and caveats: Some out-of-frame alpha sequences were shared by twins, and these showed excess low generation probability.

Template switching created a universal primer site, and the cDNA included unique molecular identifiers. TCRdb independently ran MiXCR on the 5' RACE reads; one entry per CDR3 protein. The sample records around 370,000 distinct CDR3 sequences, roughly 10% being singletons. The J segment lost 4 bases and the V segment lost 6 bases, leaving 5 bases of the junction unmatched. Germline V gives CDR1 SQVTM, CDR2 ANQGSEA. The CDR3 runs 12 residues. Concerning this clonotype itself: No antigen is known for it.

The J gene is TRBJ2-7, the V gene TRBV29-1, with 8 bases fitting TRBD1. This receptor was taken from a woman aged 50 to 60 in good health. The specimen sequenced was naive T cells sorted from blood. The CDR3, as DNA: TGCAGCGTACGTCGGACAGGGTACGAGCAGTACTTC. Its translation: CSVRRTGYEQYF.